This T cell receptor (beta chain) is from a study of human T cells and chemical hapten exposure. Whole-study context: Minor volume differences among pooled libraries chiefly drove per-sample TCR yield variation. Study-wide results and limits: Sensitization with DPC brought no change to TCRs above 1 in 1000 in frequency. PT1 expanded TCR counts and patch test score correlated positively.

Germline trimming cut 8 bases from V and 10 bases from J; bases unmatched to any gene: 18. CDR3 length: 16 residues. Germline lookup yields CDR1 MNHEY and CDR2 SMNVEV (reference sequence). Time point described: patch test 3, about 24 weeks after DPC sensitization. Treatment in this sample: therapeutic diphenylcyclopropenone sensitization with weekly scalp DPC. Each cDNA molecule in the library carried unique molecular identifiers. Each CDR3 protein is one row after TCRdb ran MiXCR on the RACE reads. Altogether approximately 160,000 distinct CDR3 sequences are present, approximately 30% being singletons, with the ten largest covering under 2.5%. To note about this clonotype: The antigen is not known.

This chain connects TRBV27 to TRBJ2-1; TRBD2 aligns across 9 bases. This specimen was whole blood, taken in connection with sensitization to the hapten diphenylcyclopropenone (DPC). The receptor was isolated from a woman aged 18-29 years with alopecia areata. Some clones in this sample may be carry-over from other donors' samples. The CDR3 protein is CASSASGSGGRREQFF. For the CDR3, the DNA is TGTGCCAGCTCCGCCTCTGGGAGCGGGGGGCGGAGAGAGCAGTTCTTC.